This T cell receptor (beta chain) emerged from a study of T cells in Graves' hyperthyroidism and ophthalmopathy. After removal of 6 bases from V and 2 bases from J, the junction contained 5 bases not matched to a gene. This CDR3 is built from 13 residues. Germline V gives CDR1 SQVTM, CDR2 ANQGSEA. It was RNA transcripts that yielded the amplified TCR beta CDR3 regions. Researchers ran a first-round RT-PCR on the TCR CDR3 using the HTBI primer set. TCRdb processed the multiplex PCR reads anew with MiXCR; each CDR3 protein has one entry. The data contain about 700,000 distinct CDR3 sequences, 40% to 55% of them seen just once; the ten biggest clones take up roughly 6.5%.

The rearrangement joins TRBV29-1 to TRBJ2-5; 8 nucleotides match TRBD1. The sequence was collected from an adult man with Graves' disease, either hyperthyroidism or ophthalmopathy (not recorded which). The sample comprised peripheral blood or thyroid tissue (not recorded which). For the CDR3, the DNA is TGCAGCGTCCCGGGACAGGCGCAAGAGACCCAGTACTTC. This encodes CSVPGQAQETQYF.